The 19 T cell receptor beta chains below all came from one sample that was sequenced in a study of human T cells and chemical hapten exposure. TCRdb reprocessed the RACE reads with MiXCR, giving one entry per CDR3 protein. The data show some 330,000 distinct CDR3 sequences, with approximately 5.8% seen just once and about 7.7% held by the top ten. Regarding time point: pre-sensitization, week 0. Regarding treatment: therapeutic diphenylcyclopropenone sensitization with weekly scalp DPC. The sequencing here drew on whole blood, taken in connection with sensitization to the hapten diphenylcyclopropenone (DPC). The origin of the receptors is a woman aged 18-30 years with alopecia areata. Some clones in this sample may be carry-over from other donors' samples.

This clonotype occurred many times. This sequence joins TRBV11-1 and TRBJ2-2; D is uncertain. CDR3 size: 14 residues. Trimming left V 2 bases short and J 7 bases short, with 11 bases between. CDR1 SGHAT and CDR2 FQDESV come from the germline V gene (reference sequence). The CDR3 DNA reads TGTGCCAGCAGCTTAAGTCGGGCCTACGGGGAGCTGTTTTTT. Translation gives CASSLSRAYGELFF.

At least ten counts were recorded for this clonotype. The CDR3 region is CASSFEVSGGPRATIYF. CDR3 nucleotides: TGTGCCAGCAGCTTCGAGGTTTCGGGGGGGCCCCGAGCCACCATATATTTT. The rearrangement uses TRBV7-2 and TRBJ1-3, with D possibly TRBD1 on 6 matching bases. This CDR3 is 17 amino acids long. From germline, CDR1 is SGHTA and CDR2 FQGNSA. Trimming removed 3 bases at V and 9 bases at J, with 24 bases between. The full variable domain, rest sourced from reference TRBV7-2 and TRBJ1-3, is GAGVSQSPSNKVTEKGKDVELRCDPISGHTALYWYRQSLGQGLEFLIYFQGNSAPDKSGLPSDRFSAERTGGSVSTLTIQRTQQEDSAVYLCASSFEVSGGPRATIYFGEGSWLTVV.

This clonotype was seen ten or more times. This sequence joins TRBV27 and TRBJ2-2, with TRBD2 matching over 8 bases. The CDR3 length is 14 residues. The ends lost 8 bases at V and 7 bases at J; junction bases unmatched: 9. CDR1 is MNHEY, CDR2 SMNVEV, per germline (reference sequence). DNA for the CDR3: TGTGCCAGCTCCTCACTAGCGGTTGGCGGGGAGCTGTTTTTT. This translates into CASSSLAVGGELFF.

This clonotype was recorded at least ten times. This chain connects TRBV10-3 to TRBJ2-5, with 10 bases lining up with TRBD2. The CDR3 spans 14 residues. V lost 7 bases, J lost 5 bases, and 7 bases stayed unmatched. Germline loops: CDR1 ENHRY, CDR2 SYGVKD. The CDR3, as DNA: TGTGCCATCAAGGCTAGCGGGGGTCAGGAGACCCAGTACTTC. This encodes CAIKASGGQETQYF.

This clonotype was counted ten times or more. The chain employs TRBV2 and TRBJ2-2; 7 bases are a match to TRBD1. This CDR3 region has 17 residues. CDR1 SNHLY and CDR2 FYNNEI come from the germline V gene. V lost 5 bases, J lost 1 base, and 10 bases stayed unmatched. The CDR3 nucleotides are TGTGCCAGCAGTCAAACAGAAGGGACAGTGAACACCGGGGAGCTGTTTTTT. Protein sequence: CASSQTEGTVNTGELFF.

This clonotype was counted many times. This sequence joins TRBV27 and TRBJ1-5; D is unresolved. This CDR3 has 15 residues. Trimming removed 2 bases from V and 2 bases from J, with 10 bases in between. Germline CDR1 and CDR2: MNHEY and SMNVEV (reference sequence). The CDR3 protein is CASSLGRLGNQPQHF. DNA of the CDR3: TGTGCCAGCAGTTTAGGCCGCTTGGGCAATCAGCCCCAGCATTTT.

The V gene is TRBV7-9, the J gene TRBJ2-7; D unclear. CDR1 and CDR2 from the germline V gene are SEHNR and FQNEAQ (reference sequence). This CDR3 is 18 amino acids long. Trimming cost V 3 bases and J 4 bases, with 25 bases left between them. The CDR3 bases are TGTGCCAGCAGCTTCCCCGATGCGTTAGGCAGGTTGGTATACGAGCAGTACTTC. It codes for CASSFPDALGRLVYEQYF.

This chain joins TRBV12-3 or TRBV12-4 and TRBJ2-7, with 7 bases fitting TRBD1. Trimming removed 3 bases from V and 2 bases from J; junction bases left unmatched: 1. This CDR3 has 13 amino acids. The CDR3 sequence is CASSLTGTYEQYF. The DNA of the CDR3 is TGTGCCAGCAGTTTGACAGGGACCTACGAGCAGTACTTC.

In this sample, this clonotype turned up many times. V usage is TRBV27 and J usage is TRBJ2-7; a possible D gene is TRBD2 (5 bases). This CDR3 has 12 residues. V was clipped by 8 bases and J by 2 bases, with 10 bases between them. Looked up from germline, CDR1 is MNHEY and CDR2 is SMNVEV (reference sequence). The CDR3, as DNA: TGTGCCAGCGGACGGGGAGCCTACGAGCAGTACTTC. As protein: CASGRGAYEQYF.

This clonotype was observed at least ten times. This rearrangement joins TRBV4-3 to TRBJ2-1; D unclear. V was shortened by 0 bases and J by 4 bases, with 10 bases between the two germline ends. Germline-derived CDR1 and CDR2 are LGHNA and YSLEER. This CDR3 region has 15 residues. CDR3 region: CASSQDRNNYNEQFF. CDR3 coding DNA: TGCGCCAGCAGCCAAGACCGCAACAATTACAATGAGCAGTTCTTC.

Many counts were recorded for this clonotype. The CDR3 protein is CASSPRDRGPEAFF. The CDR3 bases are TGTGCCAGCAGCCCCCGGGACAGGGGGCCTGAAGCTTTCTTT. The rearrangement uses TRBV9 and TRBJ1-1; 12 bases fit TRBD1. V shed 4 bases and J 6 bases; nucleotides not matched to a gene: 4. Germline V gene data show CDR1 as SGDLS and CDR2 as YYNGEE. The CDR3 is 14 amino acids.

In this sample, this clonotype turned up many times. This rearrangement joins TRBV29-1 to TRBJ2-7, with D possibly being TRBD1 (5 bases). Germline V CDR1 and CDR2: SQVTM, ANQGSEA. The germline V and J ends were trimmed by 7 bases and 4 bases, with 11 bases remaining between them. The CDR3 runs to 11 residues. CDR3 amino acids: CSAYDSYEQYF. DNA of the CDR3: TGCAGCGCTTATGACAGTTACGAGCAGTACTTC.

The chain combines TRBV27 with TRBJ1-5; no firm D call. The germline V gene encodes CDR1 MNHEY and CDR2 SMNVEV (reference sequence). Trimming removed 2 bases from V and 8 bases from J, with 16 bases in between. CDR3 length: 15 amino acids. The CDR3 is CASSLEYVWGEPQHF. CDR3 nucleotides: TGTGCCAGCAGTTTAGAGTATGTCTGGGGTGAGCCCCAGCATTTT.

This clonotype was detected a few times. The chain is built from TRBV7-2 and TRBJ1-4; 7 nucleotides match TRBD1. The germline CDR1 and CDR2 sequences are SGHTA and FQGNSA. V lost 4 bases and J lost 0; bases outside the gene matches: 5. The CDR3 runs 16 residues. Here the CDR3 DNA reads TGTGCCAGCAGCTCCGACAGGGCTGCAACTAATGAAAAACTGTTTTTT. As protein: CASSSDRAATNEKLFF. Drawing the rest from reference TRBV7-2 and TRBJ1-4, the complete variable domain is GAGVSQSPSNKVTEKGKDVELRCDPISGHTALYWYRQSLGQGLEFLIYFQGNSAPDKSGLPSDRFSAERTGGSVSTLTIQRTQQEDSAVYLCASSSDRAATNEKLFFGSGTQLSVL.

This clonotype occurred a few times. The chain employs TRBV27 and TRBJ1-4, with 9 bases fitting TRBD1. The V gene's germline CDR1 is MNHEY and CDR2 SMNVEV (reference sequence). The CDR3 is 16 amino acids. V lost 7 bases and J lost 7; bases outside the gene matches: 13. The CDR3 reads CASKQDHRGLGEKLFF. The CDR3 nucleotides read TGTGCCAGCAAACAAGATCACAGGGGGCTCGGTGAAAAACTGTTTTTT.

The rearrangement uses TRBV20-1 and TRBJ2-1; TRBD2 matches at 8 bases. V was pared by 2 bases and J by 6 bases, with 3 bases of the junction left unmatched. The germline CDR1 and CDR2 sequences are DFQATT and SNEGSKA (reference sequence). The CDR3 totals 13 residues. The CDR3 reads CSARSLAGNEQFF. In DNA form, the CDR3 reads TGCAGTGCTAGATCTCTAGCGGGCAATGAGCAGTTCTTC.

This clonotype was seen a handful of times. This chain joins TRBV7-2 and TRBJ1-2; D gene uncertain. Trimming took 2 bases from V and 7 from J, leaving 8 bases between them. In germline, CDR1 is SGHTA, CDR2 FQGNSA. The CDR3 spans 12 residues. The DNA for the CDR3 is TGTGCCAGCAGCTTACTGACGAGTGGCTACACCTTC. Its translation: CASSLLTSGYTF.

About this clonotype: Being one base from a much bigger clone, this may be a read error. The chain employs TRBV15 and TRBJ1-3; D gene unclear. The CDR3 is made up of 11 amino acids. Germline V gene data show CDR1 as LNHNV and CDR2 as YYDKDF (reference sequence). V was cut by 5 bases and J by 1 base, with 0 bases left in between. This CDR3 reads CATSSGNTIYF. DNA of the CDR3: TGTGCCACCAGCTCTGGAAACACCATATATTTT.

This clonotype has a count of ten or more. This chain links TRBV7-2 with TRBJ2-3; D not certain. The germline V gene has CDR1 SGHTA and CDR2 FQGNSA. Trimming took 2 bases from V and 5 from J, leaving 5 bases between them. The CDR3 spans 12 residues. The CDR3 here is CASSLRRDTQYF. In DNA, the CDR3 is TGTGCCAGCAGCTTACGTCGAGATACGCAGTATTTT.